The 30 T cell receptor beta chains below come from one sample, sequenced in a study of CD8+ T cells in alopecia areata. Isolated RNA was reverse transcribed into cDNA used as the sequencing template. Produced via immunoSEQ multiplex PCR; TCRdb's table is partial and in-frame only. This sample comprises approximately 110,000 clones, none seen once only. The material sequenced was lesional skin. The receptors shown here come from a C3H/HeJ mouse with alopecia areata. Mice of this strain are of MHC haplotype H2-k.

This clone occurred many times. Gene names denote mouse genes. The read is 4 residues too short to cover the CDR3 end, so that end is filled in from the germline J gene. The genes are TRBV19 and TRBJ1-2; tentative D call: TRBD1 (6 bases). V lost 2 bases to trimming and J lost 3 bases, with 8 bases between them. Germline CDR1 is FNHDT and CDR2 is SITEND (reference sequence). This CDR3 is built from 13 residues. CDR3 sequence: CASSINRDSDYTF. Partial CDR3 DNA: TGTGCCAGCAGTATCAACAGGGACTCC.

This clone was observed a few times. Germline and genes: mouse. The read terminates 4 residues before the CDR3 end, so the remaining end is supplied by the germline J gene. The chain combines TRBV13-3 with TRBJ2-4, with D uncertain. The CDR3 consists of 13 residues. CDR1 and CDR2 from the germline V gene are NNHDY and SYVADS. Deletions cut 5 bases from V and 0 bases from J, with 7 bases between. The CDR3 protein is CASSSRSQNTLYF. CDR3 DNA (partial): TGTGCCAGCAGCTCTAGGAGTCAAAAC.

Turning to this clone: Gene names follow the mouse nomenclature. The read is 4 residues too short to cover the CDR3 end, so that end is filled in from the germline J gene. V gene TRBV13-3 combines with J gene TRBJ2-1; unclear D gene. Germline V gives CDR1 NNHDY, CDR2 SYVADS. Trimming took 2 bases from V and 4 from J, leaving 7 bases between them. The CDR3 length is 13 residues. The CDR3 region is CASSDRLYAEQFF. The CDR3 bases that were read are TGTGCCAGCAGTGACAGATTATATGCT.

This clone was counted a few times. Gene names denote mouse genes. CDR3: CASSNPLGSSYEQYF. CDR3 DNA, as far as it was read: TGTGCCAGCAGTAATCCACTGGGGAGCTCCTAT. The V call is TRBV19, the J call TRBJ2-7; 7 bases align to TRBD2. The CDR3 goes on 4 residues after the read ends, and that part is filled in from the germline J gene. The CDR3 is made up of 15 amino acids. CDR1 is FNHDT and CDR2 is SITEND in the germline V gene (reference sequence). V lost 3 bases and J lost 0; bases outside the gene matches: 6.

Comment on this clone: Genes and germline come from the mouse. The read falls 4 residues short of the CDR3 end, and the missing part is taken from the germline J gene. The rearrangement links TRBV17 to TRBJ2-1; perhaps TRBD1 as D (7 bases). Trimming removed 3 bases at V and 4 bases at J, with 13 bases between. CDR1 is MNHDT, CDR2 YYDKIL, per germline. The CDR3 loop spans 15 amino acids. The part of the CDR3 DNA that was read is TGTGCTAGCAGTAGTCGGAGGGGGCTGTATGCT. This sequence encodes CASSSRRGLYA. The whole CDR3 sequence reads CASSSRRGLYAEQFF.

As concerns this clone: Mouse names are used for the genes. The CDR3 loop is CASSSTGKYTEVFF. CDR3 DNA (partial): TGTGCAAGCAGCTCGACAGGGAAGTACACA. The chain combines TRBV16 with TRBJ1-1, with TRBD1 matching over 7 bases. The observed sequence ends 4 residues before the CDR3 terminus, with the missing tail filled in from the germline J gene. Trimming removed 4 bases from V and 3 bases from J; junction bases left unmatched: 5. The CDR3 spans 14 residues. The germline CDR1 and CDR2 sequences are SGHSA and FRNQAP.

A note on this clone: The listed genes are named as in mouse. The CDR3 end lies 4 residues beyond the end of the read and is filled in from the germline J gene. This chain links TRBV1 with TRBJ2-4, with D perhaps matching TRBD1 (5 bases). In germline, CDR1 is NSQYPW, CDR2 LRSPGD (reference sequence). The CDR3 runs 14 residues. CDR3 loop: CTCSAARDGNTLYF. CDR3 DNA (partial): TGCACCTGCAGTGCAGCCAGGGATGGAAAC.

This clone was counted between two and nine times. The listed genes are named as in mouse. The CDR3 end lies 4 residues beyond the end of the read and is filled in from the germline J gene. The rearrangement links TRBV14 to TRBJ1-4, with D possibly TRBD1 on 6 matching bases. The CDR3 spans 13 residues. Germline CDR1 is SGHDT and CDR2 is FRDEAV. Trimming stripped 7 bases from V and 3 bases from J, with 10 bases between. The CDR3 spells CASGGTPNERLFF. CDR3 bases read: TGTGCCAGCGGCGGGACACCCAACGAA.

Of note for this clone: Here the gene names and germline are mouse. The CDR3 sequence is CTCSADSGTANERLFF. The covered CDR3 bases are TGCACCTGCAGTGCAGATTCAGGGACAGCCAACGAA. This chain uses TRBV1 with TRBJ1-4, with 7 bases that match TRBD1. Read data end 4 residues before the CDR3 end; the end is taken from the germline J gene. Germline assignment: CDR1 NSQYPW and CDR2 LRSPGD (reference sequence). The J segment lost 3 bases and the V segment lost 0 bases, leaving 4 bases of the junction unmatched. There are 16 residues in the CDR3.

This clone has a handful of counts. Mouse germline and gene names are used. The DNA ends 4 residues before the CDR3 does, and the rest of the CDR3 is filled in from the germline J gene. This chain connects TRBV1 to TRBJ2-7, with TRBD1 matching 7 bases. This CDR3 is 14 amino acids long. V was pared by 0 bases and J by 2 bases, with 1 base of the junction left unmatched. Germline CDR1 reads NSQYPW; CDR2 reads LRSPGD (reference sequence). The sequenced part of the CDR3 DNA is TGCACCTGCAGTGCAGAGGGGACAGCCTAT. Residues: CTCSAEGTAY. The CDR3 as a whole reads CTCSAEGTAYEQYF.

As for this clone: Gene names and germline refer to mouse. The read terminates 4 residues before the CDR3 end, so the remaining end is supplied by the germline J gene. The chain uses TRBV1 and TRBJ1-4; TRBD1 matches 7 bases. The germline gives CDR1 NSQYPW, CDR2 LRSPGD (reference sequence). Unmatched junction bases numbered 6, after V lost 2 bases and J lost 0 bases. The length of the CDR3 is 17 residues. CDR3 DNA (partial): TGCACCTGCAGTGCACTCCCGGGACAGATTTCCAACGAA. It yields the protein CTCSALPGQISNE. The entire CDR3 protein is CTCSALPGQISNERLFF.

About this clone itself: The gene symbols are mouse symbols. The read ends 4 residues before the CDR3 terminus; that terminus is restored from the germline J gene. The rearrangement joins TRBV19 to TRBJ2-5; 10 nucleotides agree with TRBD1. This CDR3 has 13 amino acids. From germline, CDR1 is FNHDT and CDR2 SITEND (reference sequence). The CDR3 DNA, read in part, is TGTGCCAGCAGCGGACAGGGGGGAGAC. Amino acid sequence: CASSGQGGD. The full CDR3 protein is CASSGQGGDTQYF.

This clone has more than one count but fewer than ten. Mouse names are used for the genes. The read finishes 4 residues shy of the CDR3 end, and the germline J gene is used to complete it. The chain has TRBV13-3 and TRBJ2-5; TRBD2 matches at 11 bases. This CDR3 has 16 residues. With 2 bases clipped from V and 2 bases from J, the junction kept 4 bases outside the gene matches. Germline V gene lookup returns CDR1 NNHDY and CDR2 SYVADS. This chain's CDR3 is CASSEDWGALQDTQYF. The part of the CDR3 DNA that was read is TGTGCCAGCAGTGAGGACTGGGGGGCCCTCCAAGAC.

Notes on this clone: The gene symbols are mouse symbols. The CDR3 end is not reached by the read, which stops 4 residues before it; the germline J gene fills it in. The chain uses TRBV13-3 and TRBJ2-5, with 7 bases identical to TRBD1. The V segment lost 2 bases and the J segment 3 bases; nucleotides outside the gene matches: 3. The CDR3 totals 14 residues. Germline CDR1 reads NNHDY; CDR2 reads SYVADS. The covered CDR3 bases are TGTGCCAGCAGTGAAGTGGGACAGCAAGAC. It specifies CASSEVGQQD. The whole CDR3 is CASSEVGQQDTQYF.

This clone has only a few counts. Mouse germline and gene names are used. The read terminates 4 residues ahead of where the CDR3 ends, so the germline J gene completes it. The rearrangement joins TRBV17 to TRBJ2-7, with 7 bases fitting TRBD1. Trimming removed 5 bases from V and 3 bases from J; junction bases left unmatched: 1. Germline values: CDR1 MNHDT, CDR2 YYDKIL. This CDR3 is 12 amino acids long. CDR3 amino acids: CASSWTGYEQYF. Incomplete CDR3 DNA: TGTGCTAGCAGTTGGACAGGCTAT.

A few counts support this clone. The junction departs from germline at one end; a sequencing error may be responsible. Gene names are mouse gene names. The read terminates 4 residues ahead of where the CDR3 ends, so the germline J gene completes it. The genes are TRBV14 and TRBJ2-5; maybe TRBD1 (5 bases). CDR3 length: 15 amino acids. Looked up from germline, CDR1 is SGHDT and CDR2 is FRDEAV. CDR3 in amino acids: CARSFAGSNQDTQYF. Incomplete CDR3 DNA: TGTGCCCGCAGTTTCGCAGGGTCTAACCAAGAC.

Note on this clone: TCRdb lists a protein that is different at residue 13 from the translated DNA; the protein given here uses the DNA translation. The gene names here belong to mouse. Coverage ceases 3 residues before the CDR3 finishes, and the germline J gene fills in the end. The chain has TRBV19 and TRBJ1-3; 9 bases are a match to TRBD1. The CDR3 totals 16 residues. The germline gives CDR1 FNHDT, CDR2 SITEND (reference sequence). J lost 4 bases, V lost 5 bases, and 10 bases had no gene match. CDR3 protein: CASRHPGQGGGNTLYF. CDR3 DNA, as far as it was read: TGTGCCAGCAGACATCCGGGACAGGGTGGAGGAAATACG.

A remark on this clone: TCRdb gives a protein that differs at residue 12 from what the DNA encodes, so the protein here is translated from the DNA. The genes and germline here are from mouse. From the germline J gene comes the end of the CDR3, since the read stops 3 residues before it. This rearrangement joins TRBV5 to TRBJ1-6, with 7 bases matching TRBD1. TRBJ1-6 qualifies as an ORF whose function is uncertain. The CDR3 has 15 amino acids. Germline V lookup: CDR1 LGHNA, CDR2 YNLKQL (reference sequence). J was trimmed by 7 bases and V by 0 bases; bases with no gene match: 3. This chain's CDR3 is CASSQDGTENSPLYF. CDR3 DNA (partial): TGTGCCAGCAGCCAAGATGGGACAGAGAATTCGCCC.

In this sample, this clone turned up many times. Gene names are the mouse ones. The read stops 4 residues short of the end of the CDR3; the missing end is completed from the germline J gene. This chain links TRBV13-3 with TRBJ2-7, with TRBD1 as a possible D gene (6 bases). CDR1 and CDR2 from the germline V gene are NNHDY and SYVADS. Trimming took 3 bases from V and 2 from J, leaving 15 bases between them. The CDR3 contains 15 residues. The CDR3 loop is CASSGHSGQPYEQYF. The CDR3 bases that were read are TGTGCCAGCAGTGGGCACTCGGGACAACCCTAT.

On this clone itself: These gene names are mouse names. The CDR3 end is not reached by the read, which stops 4 residues before it; the germline J gene fills it in. The chain joins TRBV13-3 to TRBJ2-7, with TRBD2 identical over 9 bases. The V segment lost 0 bases and the J segment 0 bases; nucleotides outside the gene matches: 7. Germline V lookup: CDR1 NNHDY, CDR2 SYVADS. This CDR3 is built from 17 residues. The covered CDR3 bases are TGTGCCAGCAGTGATGCATCCACTGGGGGGTACTCCTAT. This gives the protein CASSDASTGGYSY. From start to end, the CDR3 is CASSDASTGGYSYEQYF.

This clone has a handful of counts. Gene names and germline refer to mouse. The read ends 4 residues before the CDR3 terminus; that terminus is restored from the germline J gene. The chain uses TRBV1 and TRBJ2-3; D unclear. Trimming took off 2 bases at V and 2 bases at J, with 5 bases between the two ends. In germline, CDR1 is NSQYPW, CDR2 LRSPGD (reference sequence). This CDR3 has 13 residues. CDR3 DNA (partial): TGCACCTGCAGTGCACAGTTTGCAGAA. Its translation is CTCSAQFAE. The whole CDR3 sequence is CTCSAQFAETLYF.

With regard to this clone: Gene names follow the mouse nomenclature. With the read ending 4 residues before the CDR3 end, the germline J gene is used to fill in that end. This sequence joins TRBV31 and TRBJ2-1; 7 bases fit TRBD2. Trimming took 2 bases from V and 3 from J; bases not matched to a gene: 4. CDR1 GKSSPN and CDR2 SITVG come from the germline V gene. This CDR3 spans 14 amino acids. The CDR3 region is CAWSSRGGYAEQFF. Partial CDR3 DNA: TGTGCCTGGAGTAGCCGGGGGGGCTATGCT.

Turning to this clone: Here the gene names and germline are mouse. The CDR3 end falls 4 residues outside the read, so it is completed with the germline J gene. In the same sample, other DNA sequences code for this CDR3. The chain carries TRBV13-1 and TRBJ2-1; TRBD2 aligns across 11 bases. Trimming removed 5 bases from V and 6 bases from J; junction bases left unmatched: 4. Germline V gene sequence: CDR1 NSHNY, CDR2 SYGAGN. The CDR3 runs to 14 residues. This chain's CDR3 is CASSPGLGGAEQFF. CDR3 DNA, as far as it was read: TGTGCCAGCAGCCCAGGACTGGGGGGTGCT.

As concerns this clone: Mouse germline and gene names are used. Partial CDR3 DNA: TGCACCTGCAGTGCTGAGGGGTGGACCGGG. It translates to CTCSAEGWTG. The whole CDR3 is CTCSAEGWTGQLYF. The chain joins TRBV1 to TRBJ2-2; D may be TRBD1 (5 bases). The CDR3 end lies 4 residues beyond the end of the read and is filled in from the germline J gene. This CDR3 region has 14 residues. Trimming pared 3 bases from V and 5 bases from J, leaving 10 bases between. Germline values: CDR1 NSQYPW, CDR2 LRSPGD (reference sequence).

This clone was seen more than once but under ten times. Gene names are the mouse ones. From the germline J gene comes the end of the CDR3, since the read stops 4 residues before it. The same CDR3 arises from other DNA sequences in this sample as well. The chain has TRBV19 and TRBJ2-4, with 8 nucleotides matching TRBD2. This CDR3 contains 15 residues. Germline V gene data show CDR1 as FNHDT and CDR2 as SITEND (reference sequence). Trimming removed 2 bases from V and 0 bases from J; junction bases left unmatched: 2. CDR3 loop: CASSIGGGSQNTLYF. CDR3 DNA, as far as it was read: TGTGCCAGCAGTATTGGGGGGGGGAGTCAAAAC.

Details on this clone: Any gene name here is a mouse gene name. The CDR3 end lies 4 residues beyond the end of the read and is filled in from the germline J gene. The chain couples TRBV1 to TRBJ2-7; 9 nucleotides line up with TRBD2. The CDR3 is 16 residues long. Germline V gene data show CDR1 as NSQYPW and CDR2 as LRSPGD (reference sequence). The CDR3 is CTCSAEENWGENEQYF. The DNA read from the CDR3 is TGCACCTGCAGTGCAGAAGAGAACTGGGGGGAAAAT.

This clone appeared a few times. Gene names and germline refer to mouse. The CDR3 end lies 4 residues beyond the end of the read and is filled in from the germline J gene. The identical CDR3 is also encoded by other nucleotide sequences in the sample. The rearrangement links TRBV13-3 to TRBJ2-5; 10 bases align to TRBD2. This CDR3 spans 16 amino acids. V shed 5 bases, J shed 0 bases, and the junction held 6 bases outside the gene matches. Germline V gene data show CDR1 as NNHDY and CDR2 as SYVADS. The part of the CDR3 DNA that was read is TGTGCCAGCAGCCGGGACTGGGGTCTTAACCAAGAC. Translation: CASSRDWGLNQD. The entire CDR3 protein reads CASSRDWGLNQDTQYF.

Remarks on this clone: The genes are named according to mouse. Read sequence stops 4 residues before the CDR3 end, and the germline J gene provides the missing end. This chain joins TRBV13-3 and TRBJ2-3; 10 bases are a match to TRBD2. Germline V lookup: CDR1 NNHDY, CDR2 SYVADS. This CDR3 contains 17 residues. J was trimmed by 0 bases and V by 2 bases; bases with no gene match: 6. The CDR3 bases that were read are TGTGCCAGCAGTGAAAAACTGGGGGGGTATAGTGCAGAA. Translated: CASSEKLGGYSAE. The CDR3 reads in full as CASSEKLGGYSAETLYF.

This clone was seen repeatedly, ten times or more. Gene and germline names: mouse. The read is 4 residues too short to cover the CDR3 end, so that end is filled in from the germline J gene. The V and J genes are TRBV13-3 and TRBJ2-2, with 8 bases fitting TRBD1. This CDR3 comprises 16 residues. Trimming cost V 5 bases and J 3 bases; bases outside gene matches: 9. Germline assignment: CDR1 NNHDY and CDR2 SYVADS. The CDR3 sequence is CASSDRGGVYTGQLYF. The CDR3 bases that were read are TGTGCCAGCAGCGACAGGGGAGGAGTCTACACCGGG.

As concerns this clone: Genes and germline come from the mouse. The read comes to an end 4 residues before the CDR3 does, leaving the germline J gene to fill in the end. The chain employs TRBV13-3 and TRBJ2-5; D unresolved. The CDR3 spans 13 residues. Germline CDR1 and CDR2: NNHDY and SYVADS. Incomplete CDR3 DNA: TGTGCCAGCAGTGGTTCTAGGGAAGAC. The encoded protein is CASSGSRED. The full CDR3 protein reads CASSGSREDTQYF.